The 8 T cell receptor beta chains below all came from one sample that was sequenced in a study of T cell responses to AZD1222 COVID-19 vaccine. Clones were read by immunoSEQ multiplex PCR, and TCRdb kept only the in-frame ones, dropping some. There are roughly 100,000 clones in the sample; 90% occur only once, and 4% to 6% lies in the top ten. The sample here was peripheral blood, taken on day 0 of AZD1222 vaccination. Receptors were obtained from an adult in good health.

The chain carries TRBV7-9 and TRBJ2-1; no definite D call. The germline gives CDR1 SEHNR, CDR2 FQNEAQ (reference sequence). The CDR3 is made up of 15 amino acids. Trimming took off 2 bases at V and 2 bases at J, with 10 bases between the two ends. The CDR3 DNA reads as TGTGCCAGCAGCTTATATATCGTCACCTACAATGAGCAGTTCTTC. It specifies CASSLYIVTYNEQFF.

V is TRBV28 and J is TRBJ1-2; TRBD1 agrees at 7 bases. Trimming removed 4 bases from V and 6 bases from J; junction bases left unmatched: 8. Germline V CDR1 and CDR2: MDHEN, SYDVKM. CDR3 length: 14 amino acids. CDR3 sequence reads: CASSSRGIRDGYTF. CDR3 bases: TGTGCCAGCAGTTCCAGGGGGATTAGGGATGGCTACACCTTC.

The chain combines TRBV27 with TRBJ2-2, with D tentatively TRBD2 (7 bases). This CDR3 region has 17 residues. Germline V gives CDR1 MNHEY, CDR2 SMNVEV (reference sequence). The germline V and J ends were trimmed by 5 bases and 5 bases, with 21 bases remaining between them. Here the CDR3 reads CASSLPGGGVRTGELFF. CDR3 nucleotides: TGTGCCAGCAGTCTCCCCGGAGGGGGGGTTAGGACCGGGGAGCTGTTTTTT.

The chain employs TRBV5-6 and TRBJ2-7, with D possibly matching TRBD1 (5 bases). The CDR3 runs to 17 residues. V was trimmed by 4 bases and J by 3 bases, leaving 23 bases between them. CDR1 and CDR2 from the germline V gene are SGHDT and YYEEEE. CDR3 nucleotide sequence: TGTGCCAGCAGCAGTTGGGGCGGCAGGGCGGAACACTACGAGCAGTACTTC. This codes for CASSSWGGRAEHYEQYF. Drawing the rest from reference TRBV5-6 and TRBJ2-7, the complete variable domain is DAGVTQSPTHLIKTRGQQVTLRCSPKSGHDTVSWYQQALGQGPQFIFQYYEEEERQRGNFPDRFSGHQFPNYSSELNVNALLLGDSALYLCASSSWGGRAEHYEQYFGPGTRLTVT.

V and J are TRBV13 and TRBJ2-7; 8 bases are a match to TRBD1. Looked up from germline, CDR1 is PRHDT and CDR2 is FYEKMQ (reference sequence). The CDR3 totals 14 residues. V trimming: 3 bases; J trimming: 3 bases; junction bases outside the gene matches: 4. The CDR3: CASSFGTGNYEQYF. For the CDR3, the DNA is TGTGCCAGCAGCTTCGGGACAGGAAACTACGAGCAGTACTTC.

The chain's CDR3 is CASSSGHSYEQYF. The CDR3 DNA reads as TGTGCCAGTAGTTCTGGGCATTCCTACGAGCAGTACTTC. V gene TRBV19 combines with J gene TRBJ2-7; D gene ambiguous. The CDR3 runs 13 residues. V was cut by 5 bases and J by 1 base, with 9 bases left in between. The germline CDR1 and CDR2 sequences are LNHDA and SQIVND (reference sequence).

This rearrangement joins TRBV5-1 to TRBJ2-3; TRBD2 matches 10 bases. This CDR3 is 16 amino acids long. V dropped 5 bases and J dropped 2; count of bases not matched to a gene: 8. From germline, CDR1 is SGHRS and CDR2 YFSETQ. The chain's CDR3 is CASSGISGGSTDTQYF. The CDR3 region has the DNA TGCGCCAGCAGTGGGATTAGCGGGGGGTCCACAGATACGCAGTATTTT.

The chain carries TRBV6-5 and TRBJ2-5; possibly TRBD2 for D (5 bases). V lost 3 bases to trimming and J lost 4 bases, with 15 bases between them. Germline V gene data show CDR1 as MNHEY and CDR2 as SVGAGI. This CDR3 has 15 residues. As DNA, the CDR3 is TGTGCCAGCAGTTATCCAGGAACCGCGGGAGAGACCCAGTACTTC. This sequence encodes CASSYPGTAGETQYF.